This TCR beta chain was recovered during a study of blood T cell repertoires in COVID-19. Sequenced by immunoSEQ multiplex PCR; TCRdb stores in-frame clones only, minus some. The sample lists about 120,000 clones; about 79% were seen once. The V gene lost 6 bases and the J gene lost 7 bases, with 15 bases spanning the gap. The germline V gene encodes CDR1 SNHLY and CDR2 FYNNEI. The CDR3 is 14 residues long. This clone was observed once. This receptor was obtained from a man in his forties with active or convalescent COVID-19. The V call is TRBV2, the J call TRBJ2-2; tentative D call: TRBD1 (5 bases). Sequencing input: peripheral blood. This CDR3 is CASSPQGFVGELFF. CDR3 DNA sequence: TGTGCCAGCAGCCCCCAGGGTTTTGTCGGGGAGCTGTTTTTT.